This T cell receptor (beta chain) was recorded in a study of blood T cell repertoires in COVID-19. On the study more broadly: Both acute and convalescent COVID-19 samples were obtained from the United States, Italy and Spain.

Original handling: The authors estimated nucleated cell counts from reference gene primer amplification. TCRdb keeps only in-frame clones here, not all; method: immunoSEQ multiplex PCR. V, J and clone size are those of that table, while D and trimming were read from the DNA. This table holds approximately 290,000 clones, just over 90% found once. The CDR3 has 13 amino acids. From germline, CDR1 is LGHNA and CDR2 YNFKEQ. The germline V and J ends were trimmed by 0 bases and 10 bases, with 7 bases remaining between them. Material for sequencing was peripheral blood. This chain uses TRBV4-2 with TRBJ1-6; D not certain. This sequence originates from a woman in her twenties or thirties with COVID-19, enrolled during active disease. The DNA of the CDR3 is TGTGCCAGCAGCCAAGATTTAAGCTCACCCCTCCACTTT. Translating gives CASSQDLSSPLHF.